This T cell receptor (beta chain) stems from a study of blood T cell repertoires in COVID-19. The protocol was immunoSEQ multiplex PCR, while the TCRdb copy is restricted to in-frame clones and leaves out a portion. The sample records roughly 150,000 clones, about 83% being singletons. Looked up from germline, CDR1 is SGHDT and CDR2 is YYEEEE. J gave up 7 bases and V 0 bases, and 8 bases lay outside the gene matches. The CDR3 contains 15 residues. The chain carries TRBV5-6 and TRBJ1-1, with 8 bases that match TRBD1. Sequenced material: peripheral blood. The sequence was collected from a woman of 80 years or more with acute or convalescent COVID-19. As DNA, the CDR3 is TGTGCCAGCAGCTTGGTTTACAGGGGGAGGGGTGAAGCTTTCTTT. Translated: CASSLVYRGRGEAFF.